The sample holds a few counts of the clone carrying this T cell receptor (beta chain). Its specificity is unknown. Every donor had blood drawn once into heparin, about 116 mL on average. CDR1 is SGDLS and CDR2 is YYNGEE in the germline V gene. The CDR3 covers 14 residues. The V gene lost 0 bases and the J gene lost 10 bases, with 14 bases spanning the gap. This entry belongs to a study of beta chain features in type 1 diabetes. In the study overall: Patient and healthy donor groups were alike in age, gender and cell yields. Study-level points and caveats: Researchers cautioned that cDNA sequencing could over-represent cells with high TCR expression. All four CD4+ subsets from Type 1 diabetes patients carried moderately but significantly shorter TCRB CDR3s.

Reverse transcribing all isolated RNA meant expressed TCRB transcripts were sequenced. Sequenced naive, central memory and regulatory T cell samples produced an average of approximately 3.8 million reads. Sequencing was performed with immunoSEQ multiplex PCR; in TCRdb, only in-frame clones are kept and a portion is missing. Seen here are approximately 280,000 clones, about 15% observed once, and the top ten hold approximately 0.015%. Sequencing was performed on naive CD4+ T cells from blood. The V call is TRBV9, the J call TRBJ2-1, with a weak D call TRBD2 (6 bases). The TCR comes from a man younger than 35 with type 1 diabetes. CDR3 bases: TGTGCCAGCAGCGTAGCTCGACTAGGTAAGGAGCAGTTCTTC. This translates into CASSVARLGKEQFF.